This T cell receptor (beta chain) is drawn from a study of blood T cell repertoires in COVID-19 (dated by TCRdb to 2020 to 2022). At the level of the whole study: Samples covering the acute and convalescent phases of COVID-19 were provided by collaborators in the United States, Italy and Spain. The prospective study material was composed of cDNA or gDNA derived from T cells, B-cell-depleted T cells, or PBMCs. Nearly every sample came with metadata listing a de-identified subject ID, COVID-19 status, age in years and sex. Subjects who had been exposed to COVID-19, were actively infected with it, or had recovered from it provided the deeply sampled blood TCRbeta repertoires that made up the dataset. HLA class I and class II types, where available, came from metadata supplied by the sample provider rather than from assay-based typing. Samples came from the ongoing ImmuneRACE study (first 160 participants) plus 1,254 subjects from 6 global collaborators. The repertoires were released in a freely available public database meant as a resource for research on the immune response to SARS-CoV-2. Beyond this particular receptor, the publication reports: The quantity of clinical and demographic metadata differed by source and by participant and was supplied without curation.

In regard to this clone: There is no known antigen for this receptor. Within one base of it there is no much larger clone, and no base qualities were kept.

Participants in the prospective study were enrolled through a virtual design, were aged roughly 18 to 100 years, and lived in roughly 24 United States geographic areas. In the prospective study, participants were assigned to cohorts based on the clinical history participants reported in a screening survey and a study questionnaire. Recovered participants in ImmuneRACE Cohort 3 were defined as having two consecutive negative NP/OP PCR tests, clearance from a healthcare professional, or resolution of symptoms. In the prospective study, mobile phlebotomists collected whole blood, serum and a nasopharyngeal or oropharyngeal swab from each participant. Additional blood draws and questionnaires over an approximately two-month period could optionally be provided by prospective study participants. Before DNA extraction, prospective study blood samples were shipped either frozen or at room temperature.

The immunoSEQ Assay, a bias-controlled multiplex PCR, was used to amplify TCRbeta CDR3 regions from genomic DNA. As for the authors' bioinformatics: Within the assay, amplification of reference gene primers was used to estimate how many nucleated cells each sample contained. To quantify the absolute abundance of each unique TCRbeta CDR3 rearrangement, sequence reads were collapsed and filtered. For each sample, productive Simpson clonality was calculated as the square root of Simpson's diversity index over productive rearrangements. TCRdb took this table from immuneACCESS and kept in-frame rearrangements with V and J called. Such tables lack part of the clones; where checked against another copy, unresolved V genes explain under half of the gap, and the rest is unexplained. V and J calls and clone size are as listed in that table; D and trimming were resolved from the DNA. The sample table lists roughly 400,000 clones, about 90% of them with a count of one. 1.5% to 2% of the sample is in the top ten clones.

Input material: PBMCs or T cells enriched from blood (not recorded which). This receptor was obtained from a woman in her twenties or thirties who had recovered from COVID-19.

The nucleotide sequence is TGTGCCAGCAGCTTCAGGGGGCTGAACACCGGGGAGCTGTTTTTT. It encodes CASSFRGLNTGELFF. The chain employs TRBV5-6 and TRBJ2-2, and TRBD1 matches 8 of the central bases. At the junction V is shortened by 2 bases and J by 1 base; bases outside the gene matches: 1. Including the terminal cysteine and phenylalanine, the CDR3 comprises 15 residues. The only DNA kept is the CDR3, 45 bases in frame from the first base. The germline V gene encodes CDR1 SGHDT and CDR2 YYEEEE.